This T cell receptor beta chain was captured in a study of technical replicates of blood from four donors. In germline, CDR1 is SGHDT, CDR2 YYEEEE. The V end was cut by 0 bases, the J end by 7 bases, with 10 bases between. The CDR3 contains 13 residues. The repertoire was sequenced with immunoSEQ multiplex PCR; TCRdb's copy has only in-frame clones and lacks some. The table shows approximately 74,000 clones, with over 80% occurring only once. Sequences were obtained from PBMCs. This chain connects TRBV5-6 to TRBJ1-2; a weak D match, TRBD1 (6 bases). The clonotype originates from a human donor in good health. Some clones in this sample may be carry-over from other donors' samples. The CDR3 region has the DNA TGTGCCAGCAGCTTGGACAGGGCCGGTGGCTACACCTTC. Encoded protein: CASSLDRAGGYTF.